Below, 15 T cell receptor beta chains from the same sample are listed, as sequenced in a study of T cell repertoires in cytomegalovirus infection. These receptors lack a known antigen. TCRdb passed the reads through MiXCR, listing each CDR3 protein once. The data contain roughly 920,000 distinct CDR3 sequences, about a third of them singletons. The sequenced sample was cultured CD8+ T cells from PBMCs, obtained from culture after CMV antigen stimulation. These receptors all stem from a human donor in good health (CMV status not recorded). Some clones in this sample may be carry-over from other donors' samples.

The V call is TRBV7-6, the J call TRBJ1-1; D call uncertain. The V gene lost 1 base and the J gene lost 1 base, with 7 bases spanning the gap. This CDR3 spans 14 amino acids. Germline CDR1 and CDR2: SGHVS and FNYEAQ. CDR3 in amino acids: CASSLEATNTEAFF. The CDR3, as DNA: TGTGCCAGCAGCTTAGAGGCAACGAACACTGAAGCTTTCTTT.

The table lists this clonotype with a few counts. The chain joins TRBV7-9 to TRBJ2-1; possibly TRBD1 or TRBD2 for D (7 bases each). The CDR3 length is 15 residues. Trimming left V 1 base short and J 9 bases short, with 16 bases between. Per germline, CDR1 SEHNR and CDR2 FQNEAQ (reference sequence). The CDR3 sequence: CASSLVQGGFVEQFF. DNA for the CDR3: TGTGCCAGCAGCTTAGTCCAGGGGGGGTTTGTTGAGCAGTTCTTC.

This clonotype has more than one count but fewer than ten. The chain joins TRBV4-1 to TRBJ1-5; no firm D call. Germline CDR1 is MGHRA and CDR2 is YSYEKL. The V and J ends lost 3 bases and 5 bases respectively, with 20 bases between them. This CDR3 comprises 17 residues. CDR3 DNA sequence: TGCGCCAGCAGCCAGGAACCCGGACCGTCCAGCCATCAGCCCCAGCATTTT. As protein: CASSQEPGPSSHQPQHF.

CDR3 sequence reads: CASSYSGSREQYF. CDR3 in DNA: TGTGCCAGCAGTTACTCGGGGTCTCGGGAGCAGTACTTC. The chain is built from TRBV6-5 and TRBJ2-7, with D unclear. This CDR3 is 13 amino acids long. Trimming removed 0 bases at V and 7 bases at J, with 10 bases between. Germline-derived CDR1 and CDR2 are MNHEY and SVGAGI.

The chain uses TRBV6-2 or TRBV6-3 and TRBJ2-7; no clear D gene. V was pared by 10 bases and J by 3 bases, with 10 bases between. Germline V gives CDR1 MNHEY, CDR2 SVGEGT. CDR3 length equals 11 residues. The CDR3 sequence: CATSPHYEQYV. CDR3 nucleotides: TGTGCCACCTCCCCCCACTACGAGCAGTACGTC.

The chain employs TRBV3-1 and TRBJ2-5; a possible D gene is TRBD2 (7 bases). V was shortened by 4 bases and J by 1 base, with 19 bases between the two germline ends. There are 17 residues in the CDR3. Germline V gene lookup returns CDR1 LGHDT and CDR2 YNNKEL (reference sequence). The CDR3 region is CASSPVWVGGPQETQYF. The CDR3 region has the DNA TGTGCCAGCAGCCCGGTTTGGGTGGGGGGGCCCCAAGAGACCCAGTACTTC.

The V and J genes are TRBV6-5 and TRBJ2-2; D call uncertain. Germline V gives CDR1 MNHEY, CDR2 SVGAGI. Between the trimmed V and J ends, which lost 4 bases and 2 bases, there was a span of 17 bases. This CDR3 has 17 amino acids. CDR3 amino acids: CASSSGIWSSNTGELFF. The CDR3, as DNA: TGTGCCAGCAGTTCTGGGATATGGAGCTCTAACACCGGGGAGCTGTTTTTT.

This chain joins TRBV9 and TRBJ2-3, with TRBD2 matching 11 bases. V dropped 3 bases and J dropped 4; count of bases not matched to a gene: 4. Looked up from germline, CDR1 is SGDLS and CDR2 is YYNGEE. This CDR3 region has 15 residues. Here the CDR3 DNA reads TGTGCCAGCAGCGGTACACTAGCGGGGGCAGATACGCAGTATTTT. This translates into CASSGTLAGADTQYF. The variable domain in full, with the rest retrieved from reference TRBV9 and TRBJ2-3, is DSGVTQTPKHLITATGQRVTLRCSPRSGDLSVYWYQQSLDQGLQFLIQYYNGEERAKGNILERFSAQQFPDLHSELNLSSLELGDSALYFCASSGTLAGADTQYFGPGTRLTVL.

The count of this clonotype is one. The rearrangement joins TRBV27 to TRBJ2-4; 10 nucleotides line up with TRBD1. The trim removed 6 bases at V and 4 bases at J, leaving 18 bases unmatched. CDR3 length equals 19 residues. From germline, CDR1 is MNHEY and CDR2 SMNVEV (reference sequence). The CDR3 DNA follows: TGTGCCAGCAGAACGACAGGGGGCGGGGCGGGGGTCTCGAAAAACATTCAGTACTTC. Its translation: CASRTTGGGAGVSKNIQYF.

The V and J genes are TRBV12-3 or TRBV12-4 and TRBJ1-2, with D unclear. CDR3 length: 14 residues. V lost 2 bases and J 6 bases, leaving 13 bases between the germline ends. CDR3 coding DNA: TGTGCCAGCAGTTTATCTAGGACGGGAGATGGCTACACCTTC. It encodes CASSLSRTGDGYTF.

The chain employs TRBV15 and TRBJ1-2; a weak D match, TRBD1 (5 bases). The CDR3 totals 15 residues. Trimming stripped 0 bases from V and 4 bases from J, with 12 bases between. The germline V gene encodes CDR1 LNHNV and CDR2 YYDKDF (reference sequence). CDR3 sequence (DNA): TGTGCCACCAGCAGAGATGAAAGGGGCCCCTATGGCTACACCTTC. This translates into CATSRDERGPYGYTF. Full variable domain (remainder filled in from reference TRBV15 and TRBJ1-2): DAMVIQNPRYQVTQFGKPVTLSCSQTLNHNVMYWYQQKSSQAPKLLFHYYDKDFNNEADTPDNFQSRRPNTSFCFLDIRSPGLGDTAMYLCATSRDERGPYGYTFGSGTRLTVV.

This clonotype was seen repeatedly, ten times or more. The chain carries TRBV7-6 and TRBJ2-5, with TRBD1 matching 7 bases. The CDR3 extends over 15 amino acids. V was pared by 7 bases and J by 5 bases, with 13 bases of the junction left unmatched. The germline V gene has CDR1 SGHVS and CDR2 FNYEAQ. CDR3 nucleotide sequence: TGTGCCAGCACTGAACAGGGGTTGCTCCGGGAGACCCAGTACTTC. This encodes CASTEQGLLRETQYF.

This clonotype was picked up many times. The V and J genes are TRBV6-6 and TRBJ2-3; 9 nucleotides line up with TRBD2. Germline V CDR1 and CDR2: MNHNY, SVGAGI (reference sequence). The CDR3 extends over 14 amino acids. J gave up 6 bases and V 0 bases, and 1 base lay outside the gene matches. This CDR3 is CASSYSGLADTQYF. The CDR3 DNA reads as TGTGCCAGCAGTTACTCTGGACTAGCGGATACGCAGTATTTT.

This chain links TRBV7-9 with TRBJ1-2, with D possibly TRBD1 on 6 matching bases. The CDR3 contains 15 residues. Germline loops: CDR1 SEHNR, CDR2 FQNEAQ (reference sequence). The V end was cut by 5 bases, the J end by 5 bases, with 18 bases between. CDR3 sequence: CASSLGGPGAYGYTF. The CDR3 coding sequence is TGTGCCAGCAGCCTCGGGGGTCCAGGGGCTTATGGCTACACCTTC.

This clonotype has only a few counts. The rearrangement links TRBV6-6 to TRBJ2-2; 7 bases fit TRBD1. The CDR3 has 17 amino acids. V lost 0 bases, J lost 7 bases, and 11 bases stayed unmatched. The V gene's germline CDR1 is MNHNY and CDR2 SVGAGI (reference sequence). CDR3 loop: CASSYSIDRVMNGELFF. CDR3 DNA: TGTGCCAGCAGTTACTCGATCGACAGGGTTATGAACGGGGAGCTGTTTTTT.